This T cell receptor beta chain was observed in a study of shared clonotypes between healthy human individuals. Several immunoSEQ plates received, in even portions, the genomic DNA of each subset. Libraries were prepared by immunoSEQ multiplex PCR; TCRdb keeps only in-frame clonotypes and omits some of them. The data hold about 600,000 clones, with around 80% observed a single time. Germline CDR1 is SQVTM and CDR2 is ANQGSEA. The CDR3 is 16 amino acids. The V gene end was trimmed by 4 bases and the J gene end by 1 base; junction bases not matched to a gene: 12. The donor population consisted of healthy HIV-negative adults with no recent acute infections or vaccinations. Every one of the donors was a Caucasian adult that lived in Nashville, Tennessee.

The sequence came from a woman in her thirties or forties in good health. Some clones in this sample may be carry-over from other donors' samples. V usage is TRBV29-1 and J usage is TRBJ1-1; TRBD1 aligns across 7 bases. The specimen was PBMCs. The CDR3 region has the DNA TGCAGCGTTGCCCCTTTTTCACGACAGGGGAACACTGAAGCTTTCTTT. This encodes CSVAPFSRQGNTEAFF.